This T cell receptor beta chain was captured in a study of technical replicates of blood from a few donors. TCRdb's table, derived via immunoSEQ multiplex PCR, lists solely in-frame clones and lacks some. The profile shows just over 95,000 clones, roughly 95% of them singletons. Germline V CDR1 and CDR2: SGHAT, FQNNGV. This CDR3 spans 13 amino acids. V dropped 3 bases and J dropped 5 bases, with 10 bases sitting between them. The receptor comes from a human donor in good health. The chain recombines TRBV11-2 with TRBJ1-1; D gene ambiguous. Sequencing input: T cells isolated from PBMCs. DNA of the CDR3: TGTGCCAGCAGCTTGGTGGAGCGTACTGAAGCTTTCTTT. Amino acids: CASSLVERTEAFF.